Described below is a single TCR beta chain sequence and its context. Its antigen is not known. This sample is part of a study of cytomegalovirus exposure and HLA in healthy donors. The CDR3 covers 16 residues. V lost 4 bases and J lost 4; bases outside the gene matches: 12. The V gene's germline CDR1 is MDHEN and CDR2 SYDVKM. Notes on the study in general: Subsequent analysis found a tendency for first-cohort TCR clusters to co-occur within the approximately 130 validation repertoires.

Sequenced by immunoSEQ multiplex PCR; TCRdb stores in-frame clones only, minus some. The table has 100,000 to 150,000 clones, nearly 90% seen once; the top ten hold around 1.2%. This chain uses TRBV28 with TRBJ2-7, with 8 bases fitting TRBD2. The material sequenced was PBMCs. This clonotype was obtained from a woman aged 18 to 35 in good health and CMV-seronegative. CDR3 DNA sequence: TGTGCCAGCAGTTGGGGCGGCGCGGGAGGTCGGTACGAGCAGTACTTC. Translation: CASSWGGAGGRYEQYF.